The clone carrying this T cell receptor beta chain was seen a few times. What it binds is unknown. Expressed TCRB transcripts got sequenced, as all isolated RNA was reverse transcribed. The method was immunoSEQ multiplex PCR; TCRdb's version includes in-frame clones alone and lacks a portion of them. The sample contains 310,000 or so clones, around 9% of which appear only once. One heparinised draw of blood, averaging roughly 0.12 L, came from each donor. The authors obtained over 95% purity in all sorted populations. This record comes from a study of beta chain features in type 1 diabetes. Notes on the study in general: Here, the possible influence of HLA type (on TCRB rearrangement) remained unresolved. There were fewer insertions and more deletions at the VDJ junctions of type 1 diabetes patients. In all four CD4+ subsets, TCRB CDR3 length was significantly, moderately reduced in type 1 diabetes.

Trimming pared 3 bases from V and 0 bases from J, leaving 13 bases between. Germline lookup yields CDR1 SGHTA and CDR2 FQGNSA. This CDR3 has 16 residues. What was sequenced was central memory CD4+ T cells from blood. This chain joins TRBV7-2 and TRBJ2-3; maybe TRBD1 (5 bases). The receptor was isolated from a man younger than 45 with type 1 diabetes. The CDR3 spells CASSLAGHRSTDTQYF. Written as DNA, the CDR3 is TGTGCCAGCAGCTTGGCCGGACACAGAAGCACAGATACGCAGTATTTT.